This record covers a single T cell receptor (beta chain). Which antigen it targets is not known. Base-call qualities are not available, and no considerably larger clone is one nucleotide away. To be included, a participant needed at least one PBMC sample from before ART initiation plus at least two post-ART samples. Treatment was received in the United States of America by all participants with HIV. Before DNA extraction, cryopreserved samples of roughly 0.9-11 million PBMC were thawed and washed. At the time of the earliest PBMC sample for each participant with HIV, ages ranged from roughly 23 to 60 years. Per participant, PBMC samples came from 1-4 timepoints prior to ART initiation and 2-8 timepoints following ART initiation, for a median of 7 samples. For every participant, serial HIV viral load, CD4+ T-cell count, ART history and demographic data were obtained. Genomic DNA was extracted from unsorted PBMC with a Qiagen kit on a QIAcube, processed in batches of 12 samples.

The immunoSEQ hsTCRB v3.0 assay was used at survey level resolution for TRB variable region sequencing. TRB sequencing targeted a depth of 40,000-50,000 T-cell genomes per sample. Pooled TRB libraries were sequenced on an Illumina MiSeq with a v3 150-cycle kit. Per the source publication's procedure: Analysis of repertoires was carried out in R inside a reproducible Nextflow workflow spanning QC, data transformation and analysis. LymphoSeq2, an R package for AIRR-Seq data exploration, was used to implement custom analyses. Several samples yielding fewer than 5000 total TRB sequences were excluded, leaving around 200 analyzed HIV repertoires. Among the 180 to 200 HIV repertoires that were kept, 59 were collected before ART initiation and over 120 were collected after ART initiation. Each repertoire was downsampled to 5000 TRB nucleotide sequences, and summary statistics were averaged across 100 downsampling iterations. TRB sequences were retained for analysis only if CDR3 regions of at least seven amino acids were present. A Shannon entropy-derived clonality score and the Gini coefficient were used to measure diversity. Repertoire networks linked the top 5000 CDR3 amino acid sequences whenever two sequences differed by an edit distance of one. Antigen specificity groups and MHC restriction were predicted for TRB CDR3 amino acid sequences with GLIPH2. To flag known associations with CMV, EBV, HIV or tissue antigens, CDR3 amino acid sequences were compared against VDJdb and McPAS-TCR. Pre-ART, post-ART and control groups were compared with Wilcoxon signed-rank tests and Holm-Bonferroni correction. TCRdb carries this immuneACCESS record with in-frame sequences only. Its versions omit some clonotypes, under half of them owing to an unresolved V gene in the studies checked, with the rest unexplained. The D gene and trimming were derived from the DNA, and the V and J assignments and clone size from that table. The sample includes roughly 38,000 clones, with roughly 78% observed a single time. Under 7% of the sample lies in the top ten.

This entry belongs to a study of long-term antiretroviral therapy in people with HIV (dated by TCRdb to 2022 to 2024). Describing the broader study: The earliest samples were collected about a decade before the 2015 WHO recommendation for immediate ART, when ART was typically delayed until CD4 counts fell. A retrospective serial study tested whether changes in peripheral blood TRB repertoire composition and diversity were associated with ART initiation and durable HIV suppression. A total of 192 cryopreserved PBMC samples were contributed to the cohort by 30 adults with confirmed HIV infection, with samples collected serially over a mean of approximately six years (range 1-12). About a third of the roughly 30 participants with HIV were female. No cross-contamination during QIAcube processing was shown when test extractions of a monoclonal T-cell line were performed alongside about 30 polyclonal samples. The paper as a whole reports these results and caveats: Compared with controls, HIV repertoires had narrower CDR3 length ranges, and the network structure pointed to an antigen-experienced repertoire that shifted only slightly toward naive after ART. No data were available on ART adherence, viral resistance or therapy changes, limiting inferences about post-ART repertoire changes. Because pre-ART samples had limited cell numbers, profiling was done on unsorted PBMC rather than on sorted CD4+ and CD8+ T cells. The repertoire was dominated across all time points by expanded TRB clones identified before ART initiation, although this dominance was seen to fluctuate and to decrease in many PLHIV after ART. Samples dated from the mid-2000s to the late 2010s, and the ART regimens used may be less effective than current ones. Owing to limited PBMC availability, only the TCR beta chain was sequenced, without alpha chain pairing. A significant increase in TRB diversity was found to be associated with ART initiation, although TRB diversity was observed to remain significantly below that of transplant donor controls even after long-term ART.

This receptor was obtained from a man younger than 40 with HIV. Sequenced here: unsorted PBMCs, sampled 3.4 years after starting antiretroviral therapy.

The sequenced DNA is TGTGCCAGCAGCGCCAGAGTAAACACTGAAGCTTTCTTT. This yields the protein CASSARVNTEAFF. Here the chain combines TRBV5-6 and TRBJ1-1, with the D gene not confidently named. The germline V gene yields SGHDT for CDR1 and YYEEEE for CDR2. The junction shows trimming of 4 bases on V and 2 bases on J, plus 9 bases between the germline ends. From its cysteine to its phenylalanine, the CDR3 spans 13 amino acids. The DNA shown is the 39-base CDR3, in frame from base 1.